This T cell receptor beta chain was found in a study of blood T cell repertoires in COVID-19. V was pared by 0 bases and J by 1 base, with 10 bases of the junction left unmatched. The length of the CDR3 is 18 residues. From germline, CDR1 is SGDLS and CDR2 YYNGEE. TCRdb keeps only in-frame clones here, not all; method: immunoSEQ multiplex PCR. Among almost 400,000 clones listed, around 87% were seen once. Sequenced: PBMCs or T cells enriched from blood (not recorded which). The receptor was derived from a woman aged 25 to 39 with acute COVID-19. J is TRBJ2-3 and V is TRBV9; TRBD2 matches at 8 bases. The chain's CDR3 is CASSVEGGGLGGTDTQYF. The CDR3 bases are TGTGCCAGCAGCGTAGAGGGCGGGGGGCTAGGTGGCACAGATACGCAGTATTTT.